One sample yielded the 29 T cell receptor beta chains listed below, sequenced in a study of T-cell memory formation after mild COVID-19. TCRdb re-called the 5' RACE reads with MiXCR, one entry per CDR3 protein. The sample includes 350,000 to 450,000 distinct CDR3 sequences, approximately 29% seen only once; the top ten take 13%. Sequenced sample: PBMCs or a T cell subset sorted from them (not recorded which). The source is an adult woman who had mild COVID-19 (a few samples of this study predate the infection). Cell type and time point are not known.

This chain uses TRBV6-2 or TRBV6-3 with TRBJ2-5; 7 bases fit TRBD1. CDR3 size: 15 residues. The V gene end was trimmed by 6 bases and the J gene end by 4 bases; junction bases not matched to a gene: 11. Germline assignment: CDR1 MNHEY and CDR2 SVGEGT. The CDR3 region is CASSPSLGGGETQYF. The CDR3 DNA sequence: TGTGCCAGCAGCCCGAGTCTAGGGGGCGGAGAGACCCAGTACTTC.

This clonotype has only a few counts. This rearrangement joins TRBV12-3 or TRBV12-4 to TRBJ1-6, with a possible D match to TRBD1 (5 bases). CDR3 length: 14 residues. Trimming removed 3 bases from V and 7 bases from J, with 10 bases in between. The chain's CDR3 is CASSFRGPNSPLHF. In nucleotides, the CDR3 is TGTGCCAGCAGTTTTAGGGGCCCCAATTCACCCCTCCACTTT.

This clonotype was seen a few times. The V and J genes are TRBV30 and TRBJ1-5; D gene unclear. This CDR3 comprises 12 residues. Trimming stripped 5 bases from V and 3 bases from J, with 8 bases between. The V gene's germline CDR1 is GTSNPN and CDR2 SVGIG (reference sequence). This CDR3 is CAWGHPNQPQHF. CDR3 sequence (DNA): TGTGCCTGGGGGCACCCCAATCAGCCCCAGCATTTT.

This clonotype appeared a few times. The chain uses TRBV19 and TRBJ2-5; D possibly corresponds to TRBD1 (6 bases). Trimming pared 3 bases from V and 10 bases from J, leaving 21 bases between. The germline V gene has CDR1 LNHDA and CDR2 SQIVND (reference sequence). The CDR3 has 15 amino acids. CDR3 in amino acids: CASSIGPGDVGDQYF. CDR3 coding DNA: TGTGCCAGTAGTATCGGGCCAGGGGACGTTGGGGACCAGTACTTC. Full variable domain (outside the CDR3, taken from reference TRBV19 and TRBJ2-5): DGGITQSPKYLFRKEGQNVTLSCEQNLNHDAMYWYRQDPGQGLRLIYYSQIVNDFQKGDIAEGYSVSREKKESFPLTVTSAQKNPTAFYLCASSIGPGDVGDQYFGPGTRLLVL.

The V and J genes are TRBV5-1 and TRBJ2-1; D not certain. This CDR3 contains 12 residues. V lost 6 bases to trimming and J lost 9 bases, with 13 bases between them. Germline CDR1 reads SGHRS; CDR2 reads YFSETQ. The CDR3 sequence is CASISQQVEQFF. For the CDR3, the DNA is TGCGCCAGCATCTCTCAGCAGGTTGAGCAGTTCTTC. Variable domain in full (rest from reference TRBV5-1 and TRBJ2-1): KAGVTQTPRYLIKTRGQQVTLSCSPISGHRSVSWYQQTPGQGLQFLFEYFSETQRNKGNFPGRFSGRQFSNSRSEMNVSTLELGDSALYLCASISQQVEQFFGPGTRLTVL.

This chain uses TRBV15 with TRBJ1-2; D perhaps matches TRBD1 (6 bases). The CDR3 spans 14 residues. Deletions cut 7 bases from V and 7 bases from J, with 19 bases between. Germline V gene sequence: CDR1 LNHNV, CDR2 YYDKDF (reference sequence). DNA of the CDR3: TGTGCCACCACAAAAGTTGACAGGAGGGGTGGCTACACCTTC. Translating gives CATTKVDRRGGYTF.

This clonotype was recorded a few times. The chain is built from TRBV5-1 and TRBJ2-3; 10 bases fit TRBD2. The length of the CDR3 is 16 residues. With 4 bases clipped from V and 1 base from J, the junction kept 6 bases outside the gene matches. The germline CDR1 and CDR2 sequences are SGHRS and YFSETQ. CDR3 sequence (DNA): TGCGCCAGCAGCCTACCGCTAGCGGGGGGCACAGATACGCAGTATTTT. Protein sequence: CASSLPLAGGTDTQYF. Variable domain in full (rest from reference TRBV5-1 and TRBJ2-3): KAGVTQTPRYLIKTRGQQVTLSCSPISGHRSVSWYQQTPGQGLQFLFEYFSETQRNKGNFPGRFSGRQFSNSRSEMNVSTLELGDSALYLCASSLPLAGGTDTQYFGPGTRLTVL.

CDR3 nucleotides: TGTGCCAGCAGTTACGCGGCAGGGAACTACGAGCAGTACGTC. This encodes CASSYAAGNYEQYV. The rearrangement links TRBV6-5 to TRBJ2-7; the D gene is possibly TRBD1 (5 bases). The germline V gene encodes CDR1 MNHEY and CDR2 SVGAGI. Trimming cost V 2 bases and J 3 bases, with 11 bases left between them. The CDR3 extends over 14 amino acids.

This clonotype was counted a few times. The chain links TRBV25-1 to TRBJ2-5; 7 positions agree with TRBD1. CDR3 length: 15 amino acids. V lost 6 bases to trimming and J lost 4 bases; unmatched junction nucleotides: 11. Germline CDR1 MGHDK, CDR2 SYGVNS. The CDR3 spells CASSAYDRVGETQYF. CDR3 DNA sequence: TGTGCCAGCAGCGCCTATGACAGGGTCGGAGAGACCCAGTACTTC.

A few counts support this clonotype. The V call is TRBV6-5, the J call TRBJ2-7, with D tentatively TRBD2 (5 bases). V was clipped by 8 bases and J by 2 bases, with 10 bases between them. The CDR3 loop spans 12 amino acids. The germline V gene encodes CDR1 MNHEY and CDR2 SVGAGI. The CDR3 loop reads CASCGSTYEQYF. The CDR3 bases are TGTGCCAGCTGCGGGTCCACCTACGAGCAGTACTTC.

The chain combines TRBV24-1 with TRBJ1-5, with D uncertain. CDR3 length: 13 residues. Germline CDR1 is KGHDR and CDR2 is SFDVKD. Trimming removed 6 bases from V and 2 bases from J, with 7 bases in between. CDR3 residues: CATSLVGNQPQHF. CDR3 in DNA: TGTGCCACCAGTCTTGTCGGCAATCAGCCCCAGCATTTT.

The genes are TRBV10-2 and TRBJ2-1; D remains ambiguous. Trimming took off 5 bases at V and 2 bases at J, with 13 bases between the two ends. Germline values: CDR1 WSHSY, CDR2 SAAADI. The CDR3 length is 15 residues. CDR3 protein: CASSRVGSPYNEQFF. CDR3 DNA: TGCGCCAGCAGTAGAGTGGGCTCCCCCTACAATGAGCAGTTCTTC.

This clonotype was detected a few times. The V and J genes are TRBV10-3 and TRBJ1-1, with D unclear. The germline CDR1 and CDR2 sequences are ENHRY and SYGVKD. The CDR3 is 15 residues long. Trimming removed 6 bases from V and 5 bases from J, with 19 bases in between. The chain's CDR3 is CAIRSGLSGGTEAFF. In DNA form, the CDR3 reads TGTGCCATCAGATCCGGACTCTCGGGAGGGACTGAAGCTTTCTTT.

V gene TRBV9 combines with J gene TRBJ2-1; 7 bases map to TRBD1. The CDR3 has 16 amino acids. Germline CDR1 SGDLS, CDR2 YYNGEE. The V gene end was trimmed by 0 bases and the J gene end by 7 bases; junction bases not matched to a gene: 10. The CDR3 bases are TGTGCCAGCAGCGTAGGGTCCAGGGGGTTGGGAAATGAGCAGTTCTTC. Protein product: CASSVGSRGLGNEQFF.

The chain has TRBV24-1 and TRBJ2-7; weak D call: TRBD1 (6 bases). V lost 4 bases and J lost 3, with 12 bases in between. This CDR3 is built from 14 residues. CDR1 and CDR2 from the germline V gene are KGHDR and SFDVKD. CDR3 DNA: TGTGCCACCAGTGACACGGACAGTAACTACGAGCAGTACTTC. This encodes CATSDTDSNYEQYF.

This chain joins TRBV24-1 and TRBJ1-4, with 8 positions matching TRBD1. Looked up from germline, CDR1 is KGHDR and CDR2 is SFDVKD. Trimming removed 4 bases from V and 3 bases from J; junction bases left unmatched: 3. The CDR3 spans 15 residues. The CDR3 is CATSDRTGPNEKLFF. CDR3 DNA: TGTGCCACCAGTGACCGGACAGGGCCTAATGAAAAACTGTTTTTT.

The chain employs TRBV7-6 and TRBJ2-6, with 8 bases identical to TRBD2. The CDR3 totals 18 residues. Losses at the gene ends were 2 bases for V and 0 bases for J; bases not matched to a gene: 6. Germline lookup yields CDR1 SGHVS and CDR2 FNYEAQ. CDR3 sequence: CASSLSPGGSSGANVLTF. CDR3 nucleotides: TGTGCCAGCAGCTTATCCCCGGGAGGGAGCTCTGGGGCCAACGTCCTGACTTTC.

The J gene is TRBJ1-1, the V gene TRBV18; D is perhaps TRBD1 (5 bases). CDR3 length: 15 residues. V lost 0 bases, J lost 3 bases, and 11 bases lay in between. Germline-derived CDR1 and CDR2 are KGHSH and LQKENI. The chain's CDR3 is CASSPPMGGHTEAFF. CDR3 DNA sequence: TGTGCCAGCTCACCACCTATGGGGGGACACACTGAAGCTTTCTTT.

This sequence joins TRBV3-1 and TRBJ2-3; D might be TRBD1 (5 bases). V dropped 3 bases and J dropped 0 bases, with 10 bases sitting between them. The CDR3 is made up of 15 amino acids. Germline assignment: CDR1 LGHDT and CDR2 YNNKEL (reference sequence). CDR3 DNA: TGTGCCAGCAGCCAGGGGCCGGTGAGCACAGATACGCAGTATTTT. Amino acid sequence: CASSQGPVSTDTQYF.

V gene TRBV12-3 or TRBV12-4 combines with J gene TRBJ2-1, with D tentatively TRBD1 (6 bases). V lost 4 bases and J lost 8, with 18 bases in between. This CDR3 comprises 15 residues. Here the CDR3 reads CASSSHRDSNDEQFF. The CDR3 nucleotides read TGTGCCAGCAGTTCCCACAGGGATTCAAACGATGAGCAGTTCTTC.

The V and J genes are TRBV5-1 and TRBJ2-7; 8 bases are shared with TRBD1. CDR3 length: 14 amino acids. Losses at the gene ends were 7 bases for V and 4 bases for J; bases not matched to a gene: 10. Per germline, CDR1 SGHRS and CDR2 YFSETQ. As DNA, the CDR3 is TGCGCCAGCCAACCCTACAGGGGGAAGTACGAGCAGTACTTC. Its translation is CASQPYRGKYEQYF.

This sequence joins TRBV7-9 and TRBJ1-6, with TRBD1 identical over 10 bases. Germline-derived CDR1 and CDR2 are SEHNR and FQNEAQ (reference sequence). J lost 9 bases, V lost 5 bases, and 7 bases had no gene match. The CDR3 covers 15 residues. CDR3 region: CASSPSGQGLSPLHF. As DNA, the CDR3 is TGTGCCAGCAGCCCGTCGGGACAGGGGCTTTCACCCCTCCACTTT.

This clonotype has only a few counts. This chain uses TRBV27 with TRBJ2-7, with D possibly matching TRBD2 (6 bases). This CDR3 comprises 14 residues. V was cut by 8 bases and J by 1 base, with 15 bases left in between. The germline gives CDR1 MNHEY, CDR2 SMNVEV (reference sequence). CDR3 in DNA: TGTGCCAGCGCAGACTGGGCGGGATCCTACGAGCAGTACTTC. As protein: CASADWAGSYEQYF.

This clonotype was counted only a few times. This chain uses TRBV27 with TRBJ1-1; the D gene is possibly TRBD1 (5 bases). The CDR3 is made up of 13 amino acids. The germline V and J ends were trimmed by 5 bases and 8 bases, with 15 bases remaining between them. The germline V gene encodes CDR1 MNHEY and CDR2 SMNVEV (reference sequence). CDR3 sequence reads: CASSPPDRSEAFF. The CDR3 DNA follows: TGTGCCAGCAGTCCCCCAGACAGATCCGAAGCTTTCTTT.

The rearrangement links TRBV25-1 to TRBJ1-1, with 8 bases lining up with TRBD1. The germline V gene has CDR1 MGHDK and CDR2 SYGVNS. The CDR3 has 17 residues. The ends lost 3 bases at V and 7 bases at J; junction bases unmatched: 16. In DNA form, the CDR3 reads TGTGCCAGCAGTGACCGCTGGGCAGGGGGCCATCACGATGAAGCTTTCTTT. Translating gives CASSDRWAGGHHDEAFF.

V usage is TRBV7-2 and J usage is TRBJ2-1; D is perhaps TRBD2 (7 bases). The V and J ends lost 5 bases and 8 bases respectively, with 16 bases between them. CDR1 is SGHTA, CDR2 FQGNSA, per germline. The CDR3 is made up of 14 amino acids. CDR3 in DNA: TGTGCCAGCAGCCCCCGGGGGGCCTTCTATGAGCAGTTCTTC. It encodes CASSPRGAFYEQFF.

The rearrangement links TRBV28 to TRBJ2-3; D is uncertain. This CDR3 spans 14 amino acids. Germline V gives CDR1 MDHEN, CDR2 SYDVKM. Trimming took off 6 bases at V and 4 bases at J, with 14 bases between the two ends. In nucleotides, the CDR3 is TGTGCCAGCAGCACCCCAATTTTTCCAGATACGCAGTATTTT. This codes for CASSTPIFPDTQYF.

This chain joins TRBV6-5 and TRBJ2-2, with 10 bases fitting TRBD1. V shed 6 bases, J shed 5 bases, and the junction held 3 bases outside the gene matches. Germline V lookup: CDR1 MNHEY, CDR2 SVGAGI. The CDR3 has 14 amino acids. For the CDR3, the DNA is TGTGCCAGCAGCCGGGACAGGGGAACCGGGGAGCTGTTTTTT. Translated: CASSRDRGTGELFF.

The V call is TRBV12-3 or TRBV12-4, the J call TRBJ2-3; D remains ambiguous. The CDR3 is 14 amino acids. Trimming took off 2 bases at V and 0 bases at J, with 6 bases between the two ends. CDR3 in DNA: TGTGCCAGCAGTTTAATCCTGAGCACAGATACGCAGTATTTT. Translation gives CASSLILSTDTQYF.